These 25 T cell receptor beta chains originate from one sample sequenced in a study of T cell responses to AZD1222 COVID-19 vaccine. TCRdb's table, derived via immunoSEQ multiplex PCR, lists solely in-frame clones and lacks some. The data contain about 140,000 clones, roughly 90% of them seen just once; the ten biggest clones take up 5% to 6.5%. The sequences come from peripheral blood, collected 28 days after the second dose of the MenACWY control vaccine. Receptor source: an adult who received the MenACWY meningococcal vaccine as a control.

This chain joins TRBV4-2 and TRBJ1-2; D is unresolved. The germline gives CDR1 LGHNA, CDR2 YNFKEQ. Trimming left V 0 bases short and J 0 bases short, with 8 bases between. The CDR3 has 15 residues. The CDR3 spells CASSQELVANYGYTF. Here the CDR3 DNA reads TGTGCCAGCAGCCAAGAACTGGTAGCTAACTATGGCTACACCTTC.

The V call is TRBV11-2, the J call TRBJ2-5, with 11 bases lining up with TRBD2. Germline V gene data show CDR1 as SGHAT and CDR2 as FQNNGV. The CDR3 runs to 16 residues. V lost 5 bases and J lost 5; bases outside the gene matches: 10. The CDR3 spells CASSLRLAGGRETQYF. The CDR3 nucleotides read TGTGCCAGCAGCCTCCGTCTAGCGGGGGGCCGGGAGACCCAGTACTTC.

Concerning this clone itself: One end of the junction does not line up with germline, which may come from a read error. The chain carries TRBV12-3 or TRBV12-4 and TRBJ2-5; TRBD1 matches at 9 bases. The CDR3 is 11 residues long. DNA for the CDR3: TGTGCCAGCAGTTTAGGGACAGGGGTTGACTTC. It specifies CASSLGTGVDF.

The rearrangement joins TRBV19 to TRBJ2-2, with D perhaps matching TRBD1 (6 bases). Per the germline V gene, CDR1 is LNHDA and CDR2 is SQIVND (reference sequence). The CDR3 loop spans 14 amino acids. Trimming took off 4 bases at V and 4 bases at J, with 10 bases between the two ends. The CDR3 reads CASSTGAATGELFF. CDR3 nucleotide sequence: TGTGCCAGTAGTACAGGGGCGGCCACCGGGGAGCTGTTTTTT. The full variable domain, with the rest looked up from reference TRBV19 and TRBJ2-2, is DGGITQSPKYLFRKEGQNVTLSCEQNLNHDAMYWYRQDPGQGLRLIYYSQIVNDFQKGDIAEGYSVSREKKESFPLTVTSAQKNPTAFYLCASSTGAATGELFFGEGSRLTVL.

The chain employs TRBV19 and TRBJ2-2; 8 positions agree with TRBD1. Looked up from germline, CDR1 is LNHDA and CDR2 is SQIVND (reference sequence). Trimming removed 6 bases from V and 6 bases from J; junction bases left unmatched: 6. CDR3 length: 14 residues. CDR3 region: CASRGDRLAGELFF. In nucleotides, the CDR3 is TGTGCCAGTAGAGGGGACAGGCTGGCCGGGGAGCTGTTTTTT.

The gene calls are TRBV19 and TRBJ1-5; D gene uncertain. Germline V CDR1 and CDR2: LNHDA, SQIVND (reference sequence). The CDR3 consists of 13 residues. V shed 5 bases and J shed 6 bases, with 11 bases lying between them. The DNA for the CDR3 is TGTGCCAGTAGTCCGGAGTCGGGTCAGCCCCAGCATTTT. Its protein is CASSPESGQPQHF.

This clone appeared a few times. Mismatch with germline at one junction end may stem from a read error. The chain combines TRBV6-5 with TRBJ2-7, with 8 bases aligning to TRBD1. This CDR3 is built from 13 residues. Germline V gene sequence: CDR1 MNHEY, CDR2 SVGAGI. The CDR3 nucleotides read TGTGCCGGCAGGGGGCGCTTTTTGGACGAGCAGTACTTC. Protein: CAGRGRFLDEQYF.

The CDR3 protein is CASSAFYNSPLHF. Written as DNA, the CDR3 is TGTGCCAGCAGTGCGTTCTATAATTCACCCCTCCACTTT. The chain is built from TRBV6-2 or TRBV6-3 and TRBJ1-6; no reliable D call. Germline lookup yields CDR1 MNHEY and CDR2 SVGEGT. Trimming shortened V by 5 bases and J by 3 bases, and 5 bases separated the two germline ends. The CDR3 length is 13 residues.

The CDR3 protein is CAISSTGTYGYTF. The CDR3 DNA sequence: TGTGCCATCAGCTCGACGGGGACCTATGGCTACACCTTC. V usage is TRBV10-3 and J usage is TRBJ1-2; tentative D call: TRBD1 (5 bases). The CDR3 runs 13 residues. Germline CDR1 reads ENHRY; CDR2 reads SYGVKD. The ends were cut back, 6 bases at V and 4 bases at J, with 12 bases in the middle.

The chain combines TRBV12-3 or TRBV12-4 with TRBJ1-2; D unclear. Trimming took 6 bases from V and 2 from J, leaving 10 bases between them. The CDR3 extends over 13 amino acids. The CDR3 DNA follows: TGTGCCAGCAGCCGGCGGGCGAACTATGGCTACACCTTC. Translating it yields CASSRRANYGYTF.

This chain's CDR3 is CATSSRDRDQPQHF. The CDR3 DNA is TGTGCCACCAGCAGCCGGGACAGGGATCAGCCCCAGCATTTT. The chain links TRBV15 to TRBJ1-5; 9 positions agree with TRBD1. The J segment lost 5 bases and the V segment lost 3 bases, leaving 2 bases of the junction unmatched. The CDR3 runs to 14 residues. Germline V gene data show CDR1 as LNHNV and CDR2 as YYDKDF (reference sequence).

This clone has only a few counts. The chain couples TRBV9 to TRBJ2-7; unclear D gene. This CDR3 has 16 amino acids. Trimming pared 4 bases from V and 0 bases from J, leaving 17 bases between. Germline assignment: CDR1 SGDLS and CDR2 YYNGEE. Here the CDR3 reads CASSIDGGPGSYEQYF. The CDR3 DNA reads TGTGCCAGCAGCATCGACGGCGGTCCGGGCTCCTACGAGCAGTACTTC.

J is TRBJ1-2 and V is TRBV6-5, with TRBD1 matching 8 bases. Germline CDR1 and CDR2: MNHEY and SVGAGI. Trimming removed 6 bases from V and 5 bases from J; junction bases left unmatched: 5. This CDR3 region has 13 residues. CDR3 DNA: TGTGCCAGCAGCAGGGGGCAAGGGTATGGCTACACCTTC. It translates to CASSRGQGYGYTF.

This clone has a handful of counts. This rearrangement joins TRBV6-6 to TRBJ1-2; D remains ambiguous. In germline, CDR1 is MNHNY, CDR2 SVGAGI (reference sequence). The CDR3 is made up of 12 amino acids. Trimming took off 5 bases at V and 5 bases at J, with 9 bases between the two ends. In nucleotides, the CDR3 is TGTGCCAGCAGTCCCGGCGGGTATGGCTACACCTTC. Protein product: CASSPGGYGYTF.

The sample holds one count of this clone. The gene calls are TRBV6-1 and TRBJ1-2, with unresolved D. V shed 3 bases and J shed 8 bases, with 16 bases lying between them. Germline CDR1 is MNHNS and CDR2 is SASEGT. The CDR3 has 14 residues. CDR3 DNA sequence: TGTGCCAGCAGTGATGTTAGCAGACTGTACGGCTACACCTTC. The encoded protein is CASSDVSRLYGYTF.

The V gene is TRBV3-1 (or the pseudogene TRBV3-2), the J gene TRBJ2-7; 12 bases align to TRBD2. The germline CDR1 and CDR2 sequences are LGHDT and YNNKEL (reference sequence). Trimming removed 0 bases from V and 6 bases from J; junction bases left unmatched: 9. This CDR3 comprises 17 residues. The CDR3 region is CASSQDPRTSGKGEQYF. CDR3 nucleotide sequence: TGTGCCAGCAGCCAAGACCCTCGGACTAGCGGGAAAGGCGAGCAGTACTTC.

The chain joins TRBV7-2 to TRBJ1-2; D uncertain. CDR3 length equals 13 residues. CDR1 is SGHTA and CDR2 is FQGNSA in the germline V gene. V was clipped by 0 bases and J by 13 bases, with 15 bases between them. The DNA for the CDR3 is TGTGCCAGCAGCTTAGCTGAGACGGGCCCTGGCACCTTC. Its protein is CASSLAETGPGTF.

This clone was found once. The rearrangement uses TRBV10-2 and TRBJ2-3; the D gene is possibly TRBD1 (6 bases). V lost 4 bases, J lost 7 bases, and 15 bases lay in between. This CDR3 has 14 residues. From germline, CDR1 is WSHSY and CDR2 SAAADI. CDR3 sequence reads: CASSAPDWDNTQYF. In DNA, the CDR3 is TGCGCCAGCAGTGCTCCGGACTGGGACAATACGCAGTATTTT.

The rearrangement uses TRBV29-1 and TRBJ2-7; D might be TRBD1 (5 bases). With 3 bases removed from V and 1 base from J, the gap between germline ends came to 16 bases. CDR3 length: 15 amino acids. The germline CDR1 and CDR2 sequences are SQVTM and ANQGSEA. Here the CDR3 DNA reads TGCAGCGTTGAGTTGAATAGGCAGGGATCCTACGAGCAGTACTTC. Its protein product is CSVELNRQGSYEQYF.

This rearrangement joins TRBV7-8 to TRBJ1-2; D remains unclear. The V and J ends lost 3 bases and 5 bases respectively, with 13 bases between them. The germline CDR1 and CDR2 sequences are SGHVS and FQNEAQ. CDR3 size: 14 residues. CDR3 loop: CASSFSLTDYGYTF. The CDR3 coding sequence is TGTGCCAGCAGCTTTAGCCTTACTGATTATGGCTACACCTTC.

This clone has a handful of counts. The genes are TRBV4-3 and TRBJ2-3, with TRBD2 matching 16 bases. The CDR3 has 17 amino acids. With 2 bases clipped from V and 6 bases from J, the junction kept 5 bases outside the gene matches. Germline V gives CDR1 LGHNA, CDR2 YSLEER. Here the CDR3 reads CASSQTGTSGRGDTQYF. The CDR3 coding sequence is TGCGCCAGCAGCCAAACCGGGACTAGCGGGAGGGGCGATACGCAGTATTTT.

CDR3 amino acids: CASSSDRGNQPQHF. The CDR3, as DNA: TGTGCCAGCAGCTCGGACAGGGGGAATCAGCCCCAGCATTTT. The chain couples TRBV7-2 to TRBJ1-5; 10 bases are shared with TRBD1. The J segment lost 4 bases and the V segment lost 4 bases, leaving 1 base of the junction unmatched. CDR3 length equals 14 residues. Germline lookup yields CDR1 SGHTA and CDR2 FQGNSA. Variable domain in full (rest from reference TRBV7-2 and TRBJ1-5): GAGVSQSPSNKVTEKGKDVELRCDPISGHTALYWYRQSLGQGLEFLIYFQGNSAPDKSGLPSDRFSAERTGGSVSTLTIQRTQQEDSAVYLCASSSDRGNQPQHFGDGTRLSIL.

This clone was detected only a few times. This sequence joins TRBV27 and TRBJ2-7; D is possibly TRBD1 (5 bases). The CDR3 runs to 13 residues. Germline assignment: CDR1 MNHEY and CDR2 SMNVEV (reference sequence). Between the trimmed V and J ends, which lost 4 bases and 1 base, there was a span of 8 bases. CDR3 bases: TGTGCCAGCAGTTCACAGGTGTCCTACGAGCAGTACTTC. It yields the protein CASSSQVSYEQYF.

The J gene is TRBJ1-2, the V gene TRBV4-1, with D possibly TRBD1 on 5 matching bases. The CDR3 is made up of 16 amino acids. The ends were cut back, 4 bases at V and 0 bases at J, with 15 bases in the middle. Germline CDR1 MGHRA, CDR2 YSYEKL. This CDR3 reads CASSPRQGVTNYGYTF. The CDR3 nucleotides are TGCGCCAGCAGCCCCCGCCAAGGGGTGACTAACTATGGCTACACCTTC.

V gene TRBV4-2 combines with J gene TRBJ2-1; D possibly corresponds to TRBD2 (5 bases). Germline-derived CDR1 and CDR2 are LGHNA and YNFKEQ. The CDR3 has 16 residues. The germline V and J ends were trimmed by 3 bases and 0 bases, with 12 bases remaining between them. CDR3 protein: CASSQARTVSYNEQFF. The CDR3, as DNA: TGTGCCAGCAGCCAGGCCCGGACTGTCTCCTACAATGAGCAGTTCTTC.